This T cell receptor beta chain originates from a study of blood T cell repertoires in COVID-19. Study background: Sources were T cells, B-cell-depleted T cells, or PBMCs; the material itself was cDNA or gDNA.

Patients from Seattle were sampled longitudinally, starting during active infection. Original processing notes: Estimation of nucleated cell counts relied on the amplification of reference gene primers. TCRdb's copy holds only in-frame clones and misses some; the assay was immunoSEQ multiplex PCR. The DNA was the basis for D and trimming; V, J and clone size are from that table. This table has about 150,000 clones, about 85% appearing once. V shed 6 bases and J 1 base; nucleotides not matched to a gene: 6. Germline CDR1 reads MNHEY; CDR2 reads SVGAGI. This CDR3 spans 15 amino acids. The source is a woman aged 55-69 years with COVID-19, enrolled during active disease. The specimen sequenced was peripheral blood. This chain connects TRBV6-5 to TRBJ2-1; 7 bases agree with TRBD2. CDR3 protein: CASRVSGASYNEQFF. Here the CDR3 DNA reads TGTGCCAGCAGAGTAAGCGGGGCGTCCTACAATGAGCAGTTCTTC.